The clone carrying this T cell receptor (beta chain) was counted a few times. Its antigen is unknown. V was clipped by 5 bases and J by 5 bases, with 18 bases between them. Germline V gives CDR1 LNHDA, CDR2 SQIVND (reference sequence). The length of the CDR3 is 15 residues. Amplification of TCR beta CDR3 regions was performed using RNA transcripts as template. First-round RT-PCR with HTBI primers amplified the TCR CDR3 region. Using its own MiXCR run on the multiplex PCR reads, TCRdb lists one record per CDR3 protein. The top ten clones hold less than 6.5% of a sample with 350,000 to 500,000 distinct CDR3 sequences, around 13% of them seen once. This specimen comes from a study of T cells in Graves' hyperthyroidism and ophthalmopathy. Study-wide results and caveats: Prediction of ophthalmopathy progression came a median roughly 7.1 months pre-onset.

This chain links TRBV19 with TRBJ1-1; D gene ambiguous. The sequenced sample consisted of blood. This TCR was recovered from a woman between 18 and 29 years old with Graves' hyperthyroidism. CDR3 loop: CASSDEFGVSTEAFF. CDR3 bases: TGTGCCAGTAGTGACGAGTTTGGGGTGTCGACTGAAGCTTTCTTT.